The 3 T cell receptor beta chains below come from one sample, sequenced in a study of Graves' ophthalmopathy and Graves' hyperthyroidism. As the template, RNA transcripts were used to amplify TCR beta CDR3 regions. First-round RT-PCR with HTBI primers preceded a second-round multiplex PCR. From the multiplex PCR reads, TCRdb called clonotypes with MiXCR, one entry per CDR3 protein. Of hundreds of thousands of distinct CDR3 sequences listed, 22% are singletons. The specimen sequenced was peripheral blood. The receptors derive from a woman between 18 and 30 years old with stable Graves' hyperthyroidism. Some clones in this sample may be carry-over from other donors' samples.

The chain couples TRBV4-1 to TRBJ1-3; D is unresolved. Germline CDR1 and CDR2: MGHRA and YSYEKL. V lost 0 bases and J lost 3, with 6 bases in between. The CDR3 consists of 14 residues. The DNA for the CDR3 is TGCGCCAGCAGCCAAGATATTGATGGAAACACCATATATTTT. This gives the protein CASSQDIDGNTIYF.

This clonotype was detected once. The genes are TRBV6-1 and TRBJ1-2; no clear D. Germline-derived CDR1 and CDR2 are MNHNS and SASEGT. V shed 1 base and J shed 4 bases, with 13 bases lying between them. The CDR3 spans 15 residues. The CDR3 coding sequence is TGTGCCAGCAGTGAAGTTGGACGGATCCTCTATGGCTACACCTTC. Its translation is CASSEVGRILYGYTF.

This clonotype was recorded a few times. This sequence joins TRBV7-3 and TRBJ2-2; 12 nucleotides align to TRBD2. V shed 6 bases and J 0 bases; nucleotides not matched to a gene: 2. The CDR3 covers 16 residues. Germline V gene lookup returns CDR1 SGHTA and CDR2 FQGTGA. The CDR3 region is CASRLAGGPNTGELFF. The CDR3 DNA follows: TGTGCCAGCAGGCTAGCGGGGGGGCCGAACACCGGGGAGCTGTTTTTT.